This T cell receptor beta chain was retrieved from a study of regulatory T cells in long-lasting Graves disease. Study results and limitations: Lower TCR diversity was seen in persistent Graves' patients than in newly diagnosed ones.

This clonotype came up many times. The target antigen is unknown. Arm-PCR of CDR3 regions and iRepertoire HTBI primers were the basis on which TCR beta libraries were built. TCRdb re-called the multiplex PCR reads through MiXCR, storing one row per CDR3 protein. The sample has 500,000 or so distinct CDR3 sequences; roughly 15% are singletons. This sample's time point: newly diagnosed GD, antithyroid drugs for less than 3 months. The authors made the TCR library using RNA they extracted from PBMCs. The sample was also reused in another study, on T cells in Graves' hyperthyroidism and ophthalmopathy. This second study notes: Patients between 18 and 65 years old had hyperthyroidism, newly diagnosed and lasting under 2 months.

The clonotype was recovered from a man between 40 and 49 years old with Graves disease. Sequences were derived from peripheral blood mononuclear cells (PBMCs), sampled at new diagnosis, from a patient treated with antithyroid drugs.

The CDR3 here is CASTALGRNQPQHF. The DNA of the CDR3 is TGTGCCAGCACGGCACTAGGACGCAATCAGCCCCAGCATTTT. The chain uses TRBV6-2 or TRBV6-3 and TRBJ1-5; D not certain. Trimming left V 7 bases short and J 2 bases short, with 12 bases between. Germline loops: CDR1 MNHEY, CDR2 SVGEGT. The CDR3 has 14 residues.